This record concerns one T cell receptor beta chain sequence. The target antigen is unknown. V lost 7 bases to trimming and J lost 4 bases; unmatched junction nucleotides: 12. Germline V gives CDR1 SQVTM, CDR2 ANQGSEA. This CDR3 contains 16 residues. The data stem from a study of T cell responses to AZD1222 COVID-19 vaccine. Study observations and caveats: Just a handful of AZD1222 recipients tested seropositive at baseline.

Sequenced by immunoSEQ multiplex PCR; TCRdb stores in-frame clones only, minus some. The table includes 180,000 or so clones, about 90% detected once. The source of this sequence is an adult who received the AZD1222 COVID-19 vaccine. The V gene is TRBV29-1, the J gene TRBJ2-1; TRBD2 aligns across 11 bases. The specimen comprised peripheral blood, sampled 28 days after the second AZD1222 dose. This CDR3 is CSAAWGLAESYNEQFF. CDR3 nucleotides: TGCAGCGCCGCTTGGGGACTAGCGGAGAGTTACAATGAGCAGTTCTTC.